This entry features one T cell receptor (beta chain) sequence. Its antigen is unidentified. Time point in this sample: blood 2 weeks post-SBRT. The treatment denotes: 15 Gy SBRT to primary tumor, nephrectomy 4 weeks later. After SBRT, blood was collected at 2 and 4 weeks, plus baseline. The patient's renal cell carcinoma had clear cell pathology. The CDR3 contains 18 residues. V gave up 4 bases and J gave up 11 bases, with 31 bases separating them. The data stem from a study of radiation and T cells in renal cell carcinoma. Study-level findings and limits: No pretreatment tumor biopsies were available for baseline clonotypes. Top tumor clonotypes rose in blood 2 weeks post-radiation, then contracted.

TCRdb keeps only in-frame clones here, not all; method: immunoSEQ multiplex PCR. In the table there are 45,000 to 55,000 clones, 80% of which are singletons. The chain couples TRBV23-1 to TRBJ2-3; no clear D. TRBV23-1 is recorded as an ORF, its role being uncertain. The TCR was taken from a woman in her 70s with renal cell carcinoma. The sample consisted of blood, taken from a patient whose treatment included radiotherapy and nephrectomy. The CDR3 region is CASSPHSFGGRPDVVQYF. In DNA form, the CDR3 reads TGCGCCAGCAGTCCCCATTCTTTCGGTGGGCGGCCGGACGTCGTGCAGTATTTT.